The 14 T cell receptor beta chains below were found in one sample sequenced in a study of early T cells in non-severe SARS-CoV-2 infection (dated by TCRdb to the early 2020s). Library generation was performed with 5' RACE. TCRdb names NextSeq 500 as the instrument used. Using fastp at Q25 and MiXCR, TCRdb reprocessed the public reads and kept productive beta chains. CDR3 protein sequences are deduplicated, and each keeps its most common genes and DNA. The sample table lists approximately 66,000 distinct CDR3 sequences, around 12% of them with a count of one. The ten largest account for 0.95% to 1.5% of the sample. Here the sequenced sample was whole blood, taken at baseline. The source of these receptors is an adult who was a healthcare worker with PCR-confirmed SARS-CoV-2 infection or an uninfected control (not recorded which). The donor label of this sample is uncertain.

This clonotype was counted a few times. This chain connects TRBV12-3 or TRBV12-4 to TRBJ2-3; TRBD2 aligns across 8 bases. The length of the CDR3 is 17 residues. The ends lost 1 base at V and 4 bases at J; junction bases unmatched: 10. In nucleotides, the CDR3 is TGTGCCAGCAGTTTAGGATACGGGACTAGTGAGGCAGATACGCAGTATTTT. It specifies CASSLGYGTSEADTQYF.

This clonotype was seen many times. The chain recombines TRBV10-1 with TRBJ1-1; D perhaps matches TRBD1 (5 bases). This CDR3 spans 13 amino acids. The germline gives CDR1 WNHNN, CDR2 SYGVQD (reference sequence). Trimming left V 2 bases short and J 5 bases short, with 9 bases between. The CDR3 spells CASSEVRDTEAFF. DNA of the CDR3: TGCGCCAGCAGTGAGGTCAGGGATACTGAAGCTTTCTTT.

This chain uses TRBV30 with TRBJ2-1; D remains ambiguous. The germline CDR1 and CDR2 sequences are GTSNPN and SVGIG (reference sequence). Trimming took off 0 bases at V and 0 bases at J, with 9 bases between the two ends. The CDR3 has 15 residues. The CDR3 sequence: CAWSVDSYSYNEQFF. CDR3 nucleotide sequence: TGTGCCTGGAGTGTAGACTCGTACTCCTACAATGAGCAGTTCTTC.

The V gene is TRBV20-1, the J gene TRBJ2-1; D perhaps matches TRBD1 (6 bases). Germline V gives CDR1 DFQATT, CDR2 SNEGSKA (reference sequence). V was shortened by 2 bases and J by 10 bases, with 12 bases between the two germline ends. The CDR3 consists of 12 residues. For the CDR3, the DNA is TGCAGTGCTAGACTGCAGGGGATGGAGCAGTTCTTC. It translates to CSARLQGMEQFF.

V usage is TRBV7-8 and J usage is TRBJ1-2, with D perhaps matching TRBD1 (5 bases). CDR3 length: 15 residues. Germline-derived CDR1 and CDR2 are SGHVS and FQNEAQ. V was shortened by 2 bases and J by 3 bases, with 13 bases between the two germline ends. The chain's CDR3 is CASSLRVQDDYGYTF. The CDR3 DNA follows: TGTGCCAGCAGCTTAAGGGTACAGGATGACTATGGCTACACCTTC.

In this sample, this clonotype turned up a few times. V is TRBV5-1 and J is TRBJ1-6, with D tentatively TRBD1 (5 bases). The CDR3 consists of 18 residues. The germline V gene encodes CDR1 SGHRS and CDR2 YFSETQ. V dropped 4 bases and J dropped 6 bases, with 23 bases sitting between them. The CDR3, as DNA: TGCGCCAGCAGCCTGGAAGTCGGGGGTACGAGAGTTAATTCACCCCTCCACTTT. Translated, it gives CASSLEVGGTRVNSPLHF.

The gene calls are TRBV5-5 and TRBJ2-1, with D hard to call. Germline V CDR1 and CDR2: SGHKS, YYEKEE (reference sequence). This CDR3 contains 13 residues. The V end was cut by 4 bases, the J end by 6 bases, with 11 bases between. The chain's CDR3 is CASSQGPPNEQFF. The CDR3 DNA follows: TGTGCCAGCAGCCAAGGCCCGCCCAATGAGCAGTTCTTC.

The chain joins TRBV19 to TRBJ2-2, with unresolved D. This CDR3 is 13 amino acids long. V lost 4 bases and J 6 bases, leaving 9 bases between the germline ends. Germline V gene sequence: CDR1 LNHDA, CDR2 SQIVND (reference sequence). The CDR3 DNA reads as TGTGCCAGTAGTAAGGGCTTGGCCGGGGAGCTGTTTTTT. It specifies CASSKGLAGELFF.

This chain connects TRBV19 to TRBJ2-1, with 7 bases fitting TRBD1. This CDR3 is 15 amino acids long. The germline V gene has CDR1 LNHDA and CDR2 SQIVND (reference sequence). V shed 6 bases and J 3 bases; nucleotides not matched to a gene: 8. The CDR3 sequence: CASRLRSGGYNEQFF. The CDR3 nucleotides are TGTGCCAGTAGACTCAGGTCAGGGGGCTACAATGAGCAGTTCTTC.

Of note for this clonotype: A much larger clone is a single base away; this may be a read error. V usage is TRBV21-1 and J usage is TRBJ2-1; the table's D call, TRBD1, was not checked against the DNA. TRBV21-1 is deemed a pseudogene. The CDR3 is 14 amino acids. The CDR3, as DNA: TGTGCCAGCAGAGGACTGGGGTCCTACAATGAGCAGTTCTTC. Translating it yields CASRGLGSYNEQFF.

This clonotype has a handful of counts. The V call is TRBV3-1, the J call TRBJ2-2, with unresolved D. The CDR3 has 15 amino acids. Germline V gene data show CDR1 as LGHDT and CDR2 as YNNKEL (reference sequence). The germline V and J ends were trimmed by 6 bases and 6 bases, with 17 bases remaining between them. The DNA of the CDR3 is TGTGCCAGCAGAGACGGTTCGCGAATGGCCGGGGAGCTGTTTTTT. Protein sequence: CASRDGSRMAGELFF. Full variable domain (remainder filled in from reference TRBV3-1 and TRBJ2-2): DTAVSQTPKYLVTQMGNDKSIKCEQNLGHDTMYWYKQDSKKFLKIMFSYNNKELIINETVPNRFSPKSPDKAHLNLHINSLELGDSAVYFCASRDGSRMAGELFFGEGSRLTVL.

The table lists this clonotype with a few counts. The chain couples TRBV7-2 to TRBJ2-4, with 9 bases lining up with TRBD2. This CDR3 has 16 residues. V trimming: 2 bases; J trimming: 5 bases; junction bases outside the gene matches: 7. Germline assignment: CDR1 SGHTA and CDR2 FQGNSA. CDR3 nucleotide sequence: TGTGCCAGCAGCTTATTCCCCGCGGGGGGGCAAAACATTCAGTACTTC. It yields the protein CASSLFPAGGQNIQYF.

This clonotype was picked up a small number of times. The J gene is TRBJ2-7, the V gene TRBV30; D gene unclear. Germline CDR1 is GTSNPN and CDR2 is SVGIG (reference sequence). Trimming removed 0 bases at V and 3 bases at J, with 9 bases between. The CDR3 spans 13 residues. The CDR3 reads CAWSVGSFYEQYV. Written as DNA, the CDR3 is TGTGCCTGGAGTGTAGGAAGTTTCTACGAGCAGTACGTC.

This clonotype has at least ten counts. The V call is TRBV2, the J call TRBJ2-3, with 11 bases that match TRBD2. Trimming cost V 3 bases and J 3 bases; bases outside gene matches: 2. CDR1 is SNHLY, CDR2 FYNNEI, per germline. The CDR3 totals 15 residues. The CDR3: CASSDLAGGTDTQYF. CDR3 sequence (DNA): TGTGCCAGCAGTGATCTAGCGGGGGGAACAGATACGCAGTATTTT. The whole variable domain, remainder taken from reference TRBV2 and TRBJ2-3, is EPEVTQTPSHQVTQMGQEVILRCVPISNHLYFYWYRQILGQKVEFLVSFYNNEISEKSEIFDDQFSVERPDGSNFTLKIRSTKLEDSAMYFCASSDLAGGTDTQYFGPGTRLTVL.